The sequence of this TCR beta chain was determined in a study of shared clonotypes between healthy human individuals. This CDR3 spans 15 amino acids. CDR1 and CDR2 from the germline V gene are SEHNR and FQNEAQ (reference sequence). The trim removed 4 bases at V and 5 bases at J, leaving 7 bases unmatched. Once extracted for a subset, genomic DNA was divided evenly among several immunoSEQ plates. Each PCR replicate run on unsorted PBMC took in roughly 0.3 ug DNA, tens of thousands of T cell genomes. The method was immunoSEQ multiplex PCR; TCRdb's version includes in-frame clones alone and lacks a portion of them. Seen here are some 530,000 clones, roughly 80% observed once, and the top ten hold approximately 12%. Those who donated were healthy HIV-negative adults, with no recent acute infections or vaccinations reported. Genomic DNA, for the unsorted samples, came from roughly 90 million PBMCs.

This receptor was obtained from a woman aged 35 to 49 in good health. Some clones in this sample may be carry-over from other donors' samples. V usage is TRBV7-9 and J usage is TRBJ2-2, with 7 bases identical to TRBD2. Source material: PBMCs. The CDR3 protein is CASSSGLGLTGELFF. The CDR3 DNA reads as TGTGCCAGCAGCTCAGGACTAGGACTTACCGGGGAGCTGTTTTTT.